Given below is one T cell receptor (beta chain) in context. In the authors' methods: Researchers report that nucleated cell counts were estimated from reference gene primer amplification. Measured with immunoSEQ multiplex PCR; TCRdb has only the in-frame clones, and not every one. The V and J calls and clone size come from that table; D and trimming were worked out from the DNA. The data contain approximately 180,000 clones, around four fifths of them singletons. This sample was included in a study of blood T cell repertoires in COVID-19. About the study: Sample material is recorded as cDNA or gDNA derived from T cells, B-cell-depleted T cells, or PBMCs.

In terms of age and location, participants ranged from roughly 18 to 100 years and lived in about 25 US areas. Recovery meant two consecutive negative NP/OP PCR tests, professional clearance, or resolved symptoms. The CDR3 runs 15 residues. Germline CDR1 and CDR2: SGDLS and YYNGEE. The trim removed 0 bases at V and 3 bases at J, leaving 1 base unmatched. Specimen: PBMCs or T cells enriched from blood (not recorded which). The clonotype comes from a woman between 50 and 59 years old who had recovered from COVID-19. The chain is built from TRBV9 and TRBJ2-3; 10 bases align to TRBD2. The CDR3 DNA follows: TGTGCCAGCAGCGTAGAGACTAGCGGGACAGATACGCAGTATTTT. This gives the protein CASSVETSGTDTQYF.